This passage covers 20 T cell receptor beta chains from one sample sequenced in a study of T cell repertoires in cytomegalovirus infection. TCRdb itself ran the reads through MiXCR, one entry per CDR3 protein. The sample has 750,000 to 900,000 distinct CDR3 sequences, roughly 29% seen once. Antigens for these TCRs are unknown. Specimen: cultured CD8+ T cells from PBMCs, collected from culture after CMV antigen stimulation. The receptor set was obtained from a human donor in good health (CMV status not recorded). Some clones in this sample may be carry-over from other donors' samples.

In its sample, this clonotype was seen a few times. V and J are TRBV5-4 and TRBJ2-2; D is uncertain. From germline, CDR1 is SGHNT and CDR2 YYREEE (reference sequence). Trimming removed 3 bases from V and 7 bases from J, with 10 bases in between. The CDR3 has 13 residues. The CDR3 DNA reads TGTGCCAGCAGCTCCTTTGTAGGCGGGGAGCTGTTTTTT. Translated: CASSSFVGGELFF.

Many counts were recorded for this clonotype. This sequence joins TRBV7-6 and TRBJ2-1; 10 bases fit TRBD2. CDR3 length: 18 residues. The J segment lost 0 bases and the V segment lost 5 bases, leaving 10 bases of the junction unmatched. Per germline, CDR1 SGHVS and CDR2 FNYEAQ. This CDR3 is CASSRASGGARSYNEQFF. The CDR3 DNA follows: TGTGCCAGCAGCAGGGCTAGCGGGGGTGCCCGCTCCTACAATGAGCAGTTCTTC.

This clonotype has more than one count but fewer than ten. This chain links TRBV7-9 with TRBJ2-2; TRBD2 is a possible D gene (5 bases). The CDR3 loop spans 16 amino acids. Per germline, CDR1 SEHNR and CDR2 FQNEAQ (reference sequence). Between the trimmed V and J ends, which lost 5 bases and 5 bases, there was a span of 18 bases. The CDR3 reads CASSIERGLGTGELFF. In DNA, the CDR3 is TGTGCCAGCAGCATAGAACGAGGGCTGGGGACCGGGGAGCTGTTTTTT.

This clonotype was observed at least ten times. The chain employs TRBV29-1 and TRBJ2-6, with D maybe TRBD1 (6 bases). The germline CDR1 and CDR2 sequences are SQVTM and ANQGSEA. Trimming stripped 6 bases from V and 3 bases from J, with 15 bases between. The CDR3 length is 15 residues. CDR3 sequence reads: CSVSGASSGANVLTF. CDR3 bases: TGCAGCGTGTCAGGGGCTTCGAGTGGGGCCAACGTCCTGACTTTC.

The V and J genes are TRBV3-1 and TRBJ2-1; maybe TRBD2 (6 bases). CDR1 and CDR2 (germline): LGHDT, YNNKEL (reference sequence). Trimming removed 2 bases from V and 4 bases from J, with 12 bases in between. This CDR3 comprises 15 residues. The CDR3 sequence is CASSQCCGVYNEQFF. As DNA, the CDR3 is TGTGCCAGCAGCCAATGTTGCGGGGTTTACAATGAGCAGTTCTTC.

This clonotype came up many times. The chain has TRBV7-9 and TRBJ1-4; TRBD1 agrees at 10 bases. The CDR3 length is 15 residues. V lost 1 base to trimming and J lost 7 bases; unmatched junction nucleotides: 3. Germline V gives CDR1 SEHNR, CDR2 FQNEAQ (reference sequence). The CDR3 loop reads CASSLVGDRGEKLFF. CDR3 sequence (DNA): TGTGCCAGCAGCTTAGTAGGGGACAGGGGTGAAAAACTGTTTTTT.

The CDR3: CASSYSVGEWSEKLFF. CDR3 in DNA: TGTGCCAGCAGTTACTCGGTGGGGGAATGGAGTGAAAAACTGTTTTTT. V usage is TRBV6-8 and J usage is TRBJ1-4; a weak D match, TRBD1 (5 bases). The CDR3 is made up of 16 amino acids. The germline V gene encodes CDR1 MNHGY and CDR2 SAAAGT. Trimming removed 0 bases at V and 7 bases at J, with 15 bases between.

The chain links TRBV9 to TRBJ2-1, with D unresolved. The CDR3 covers 12 residues. The germline V and J ends were trimmed by 0 bases and 5 bases, with 3 bases remaining between them. Germline lookup yields CDR1 SGDLS and CDR2 YYNGEE. The CDR3 region has the DNA TGTGCCAGCAGCGTAGACCACAATGAGCAGTTCTTC. Translating gives CASSVDHNEQFF. Full variable domain (missing parts from reference TRBV9 and TRBJ2-1): DSGVTQTPKHLITATGQRVTLRCSPRSGDLSVYWYQQSLDQGLQFLIQYYNGEERAKGNILERFSAQQFPDLHSELNLSSLELGDSALYFCASSVDHNEQFFGPGTRLTVL.

The sample holds a few counts of this clonotype. The genes are TRBV12-3 or TRBV12-4 and TRBJ2-5; 13 bases fit TRBD2. The CDR3 has 15 residues. V trimming: 4 bases; J trimming: 4 bases; junction bases outside the gene matches: 3. The CDR3 is CASSWTSGGGETQYF. The DNA for the CDR3 is TGTGCCAGCAGTTGGACTAGCGGGGGAGGAGAGACCCAGTACTTC.

This clonotype was observed a single time. The rearrangement uses TRBV12-3 or TRBV12-4 and TRBJ1-1; TRBD1 might be the D (5 bases). The V and J ends lost 6 bases and 10 bases respectively, with 24 bases between them. CDR3 length: 15 amino acids. In DNA, the CDR3 is TGTGCCAGCAGCCCCTCGGGGCAGGGAGGAATCTCAGCTTTCTTT. It is translated as CASSPSGQGGISAFF.

This clonotype was observed a handful of times. The rearrangement uses TRBV9 and TRBJ1-4; 7 nucleotides line up with TRBD1. Germline V gives CDR1 SGDLS, CDR2 YYNGEE. CDR3 length: 16 residues. V lost 3 bases, J lost 4 bases, and 9 bases stayed unmatched. CDR3 amino acids: CASSARTGLLNEKLFF. CDR3 DNA: TGTGCCAGCAGCGCTAGGACAGGACTCCTTAATGAAAAACTGTTTTTT.

This clonotype has more than one count but fewer than ten. The chain links TRBV6-2 or TRBV6-3 to TRBJ1-5; D perhaps matches TRBD1 (5 bases). Trimming left V 0 bases short and J 0 bases short, with 12 bases between. This CDR3 comprises 17 residues. Germline V lookup: CDR1 MNHEY, CDR2 SVGEGT. The CDR3 protein is CASSYSTGDYSNQPQHF. CDR3 nucleotide sequence: TGTGCCAGCAGTTACTCAACAGGAGACTATAGCAATCAGCCCCAGCATTTT.

In this sample, this clonotype turned up a few times. This sequence joins TRBV6-1 and TRBJ2-2; the D gene is possibly TRBD2 (6 bases). CDR1 and CDR2 from the germline V gene are MNHNS and SASEGT. V dropped 0 bases and J dropped 5 bases, with 13 bases sitting between them. This CDR3 region has 16 residues. The CDR3 loop reads CASSEAPGGRTGELFF. Here the CDR3 DNA reads TGTGCCAGCAGTGAAGCGCCCGGAGGGAGGACCGGGGAGCTGTTTTTT.

This clonotype was counted at least ten times. The V gene is TRBV7-2, the J gene TRBJ2-2; D uncertain. The CDR3 covers 12 residues. The V gene's germline CDR1 is SGHTA and CDR2 FQGNSA. Trimming stripped 6 bases from V and 9 bases from J, with 11 bases between. Written as DNA, the CDR3 is TGTGCCAGCAGTAAAGAAGGCCGGGAGCTGTTTTTT. This sequence encodes CASSKEGRELFF.

This clonotype was counted many times. The chain joins TRBV6-1 to TRBJ1-4; 9 positions match TRBD1. Looked up from germline, CDR1 is MNHNS and CDR2 is SASEGT. The CDR3 runs 16 residues. V dropped 2 bases and J dropped 8; count of bases not matched to a gene: 9. The CDR3 spells CASSESKWDRVEKLFF. The CDR3 DNA is TGTGCCAGCAGTGAATCGAAGTGGGACAGGGTCGAAAAACTGTTTTTT.

The rearrangement joins TRBV27 to TRBJ2-3; TRBD2 might be the D (6 bases). This CDR3 comprises 14 residues. Germline assignment: CDR1 MNHEY and CDR2 SMNVEV (reference sequence). Trimming pared 5 bases from V and 2 bases from J, leaving 11 bases between. CDR3 nucleotides: TGTGCCAGCAGTCCCGGGGGAAACACAGATACGCAGTATTTT. Encoded protein: CASSPGGNTDTQYF.

V and J are TRBV6-8 and TRBJ1-2; perhaps TRBD1 as D (5 bases). This CDR3 is built from 14 residues. V lost 6 bases and J lost 3, with 14 bases in between. CDR1 and CDR2 (germline): MNHGY, SAAAGT. In DNA, the CDR3 is TGTGCCAGCAGCCCGTGGGGCAGGGACTATGGCTACACCTTC. This gives the protein CASSPWGRDYGYTF.

This chain joins TRBV15 and TRBJ2-7, with a weak D call TRBD2 (7 bases). There are 17 residues in the CDR3. The germline V gene has CDR1 LNHNV and CDR2 YYDKDF (reference sequence). The V end lost 1 base, the J end lost 4 bases, and 20 bases lay between the germline ends. The CDR3 nucleotides are TGTGCCACCAGCAGAGGCCGCGGGACGGGGGGCTCTTACGAGCAGTACGTC. This gives the protein CATSRGRGTGGSYEQYV.

The V and J genes are TRBV27 and TRBJ1-1, with 11 positions matching TRBD1. The V and J ends lost 4 bases and 4 bases, in that order; junction bases with no gene match: 2. Germline V lookup: CDR1 MNHEY, CDR2 SMNVEV (reference sequence). The CDR3 has 14 residues. CDR3 DNA sequence: TGTGCCAGCAGTTGGACAGGGGGCACCACTGAAGCTTTCTTT. It codes for CASSWTGGTTEAFF.

This clonotype was counted a few times. The chain joins TRBV2 to TRBJ2-2; 8 bases agree with TRBD1. This CDR3 has 16 amino acids. V dropped 1 base and J dropped 3; count of bases not matched to a gene: 4. Germline CDR1 and CDR2: SNHLY and FYNNEI. The CDR3 DNA reads TGTGCCAGCAGTGAAGTGCAGGGGGCAGACACCGGGGAGCTGTTTTTT. It specifies CASSEVQGADTGELFF. Using reference TRBV2 and TRBJ2-2 for the parts outside the CDR3, the full variable domain is EPEVTQTPSHQVTQMGQEVILRCVPISNHLYFYWYRQILGQKVEFLVSFYNNEISEKSEIFDDQFSVERPDGSNFTLKIRSTKLEDSAMYFCASSEVQGADTGELFFGEGSRLTVL.